This T cell receptor (beta chain) was documented in a study of naive and memory T cell subsets. Regarding this clonotype: What it binds is unknown.

Both TRBC1 and TRBC2 were covered by a beta constant-region primer of two equimolar oligonucleotides. TCRdb analysed the UMI-ligation and nested PCR reads with MiXCR anew, one entry per CDR3 protein. The sample records fewer than 40,000 distinct CDR3 sequences, 10% to 15% being singletons. Cells stained for CD3, CD4, CD8, CD45RA and CD27 were sorted into four subsets. General study points: Diversity fell and Gini index rose from naive through CM, EM, EMRA. Between naive and memory subsets, TCR abundance power law exponents differed.

Germline CDR1 and CDR2: SGHTA and FQGNSA. This CDR3 has 16 residues. J was trimmed by 8 bases and V by 5 bases; bases with no gene match: 13. Material: effector memory CD4+ T cells from blood. Subset here: effector memory, CD45RA- CD27-. The sequence was obtained from a human donor in good health. The chain links TRBV7-2 to TRBJ2-3, with TRBD2 identical over 10 bases. The CDR3 reads CASSTRLAGGVGTQYF. The CDR3 coding sequence is TGTGCCAGCAGCACCCGACTAGCGGGTGGCGTGGGTACGCAGTATTTT.